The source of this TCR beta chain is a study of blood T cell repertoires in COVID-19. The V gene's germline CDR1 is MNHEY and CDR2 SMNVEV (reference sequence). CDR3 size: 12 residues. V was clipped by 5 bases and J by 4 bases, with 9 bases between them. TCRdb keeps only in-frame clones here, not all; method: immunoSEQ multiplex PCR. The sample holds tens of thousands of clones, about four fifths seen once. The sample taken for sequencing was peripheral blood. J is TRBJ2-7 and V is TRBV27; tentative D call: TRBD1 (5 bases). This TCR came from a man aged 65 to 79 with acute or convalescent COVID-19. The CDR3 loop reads CASSAQGYEQYF. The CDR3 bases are TGTGCCAGCAGTGCCCAGGGTTACGAGCAGTACTTC.